The 11 T cell receptor beta chains below all came from one sample that was sequenced in a study of CD8+ T cells in alopecia areata. Reverse transcription of extracted RNA yielded cDNA, which provided the sequencing template. Some clones are missing from TCRdb's copy, which holds only in-frame ones; the method was immunoSEQ multiplex PCR. The sample holds around 97,000 clones; under 90% are singletons and the top ten take approximately 10%. The treatment denotes: oral pan-JAK inhibitor, 5-10 mg twice daily. This material consisted of CD8+ T cells sorted from blood, taken around week 34, from a patient treated with tofacitinib. Source of these receptors: a human donor with alopecia areata.

The chain carries TRBV27 and TRBJ1-1, with TRBD1 as a possible D gene (5 bases). The CDR3 spans 11 residues. Germline CDR1 is MNHEY and CDR2 is SMNVEV (reference sequence). Trimming removed 5 bases from V and 6 bases from J, with 7 bases in between. CDR3 DNA: TGTGCCAGCAGTGGGGGTGCTGAAGCTTTCTTT. Translated, it gives CASSGGAEAFF.

The chain links TRBV25-1 to TRBJ1-1; 7 bases are a match to TRBD1. Trimming cost V 3 bases and J 0 bases; bases outside gene matches: 4. Germline CDR1 MGHDK, CDR2 SYGVNS. This CDR3 region has 15 residues. For the CDR3, the DNA is TGTGCCAGCAGTGACTGGACAGGAATGAACACTGAAGCTTTCTTT. The encoded protein is CASSDWTGMNTEAFF.

The rearrangement joins TRBV27 to TRBJ1-4, with TRBD1 identical over 9 bases. Unmatched junction bases numbered 9, after V lost 4 bases and J lost 12 bases. CDR1 MNHEY and CDR2 SMNVEV come from the germline V gene (reference sequence). The CDR3 is 14 residues long. This chain's CDR3 is CASSSRGQGRELFF. As DNA, the CDR3 is TGTGCCAGCAGTTCCCGAGGACAGGGGAGGGAACTGTTTTTT.

The rearrangement links TRBV27 to TRBJ2-2; no firm D call. This CDR3 is built from 13 residues. V lost 2 bases to trimming and J lost 6 bases, with 7 bases between them. Looked up from germline, CDR1 is MNHEY and CDR2 is SMNVEV (reference sequence). This chain's CDR3 is CASSLRQAGELFF. The CDR3 DNA reads TGTGCCAGCAGTTTACGGCAGGCCGGGGAGCTGTTTTTT.

The chain combines TRBV6-6 with TRBJ2-7, with D perhaps TRBD2 (6 bases). Germline CDR1 MNHNY, CDR2 SVGAGI (reference sequence). V was pared by 6 bases and J by 4 bases, with 13 bases between. The CDR3 loop spans 13 amino acids. CDR3 nucleotide sequence: TGTGCCAGCAGCTCCGGGACTGATTACGAGCAGTACTTC. Protein sequence: CASSSGTDYEQYF.

This clone was detected only a few times. The rearrangement uses TRBV5-4 and TRBJ2-7; 13 bases are shared with TRBD2. CDR1 SGHNT and CDR2 YYREEE come from the germline V gene (reference sequence). The CDR3 totals 15 residues. The trim removed 3 bases at V and 6 bases at J, leaving 6 bases unmatched. The CDR3 protein is CASSSGLAGEIEQYF. The CDR3 bases are TGTGCCAGCAGCTCAGGACTAGCGGGAGAGATCGAGCAGTACTTC.

This chain links TRBV7-9 with TRBJ2-3; 11 nucleotides match TRBD2. This CDR3 is built from 16 residues. CDR1 is SEHNR and CDR2 is FQNEAQ in the germline V gene (reference sequence). Trimming took 4 bases from V and 2 from J; bases not matched to a gene: 5. The DNA of the CDR3 is TGTGCCAGCAGCTCCGAACTAGCGGGGGCCACAGATACGCAGTATTTT. This translates into CASSSELAGATDTQYF.

J is TRBJ2-7 and V is TRBV4-1, with 7 positions matching TRBD1. This CDR3 spans 13 amino acids. Unmatched junction bases numbered 3, after V lost 4 bases and J lost 3 bases. The germline gives CDR1 MGHRA, CDR2 YSYEKL. The CDR3 here is CASSLRQGYEQYF. The DNA for the CDR3 is TGCGCCAGCAGCCTAAGACAGGGCTACGAGCAGTACTTC.

This chain links TRBV30 with TRBJ2-7; tentatively, D is TRBD2 (6 bases). CDR1 and CDR2 from the germline V gene are GTSNPN and SVGIG (reference sequence). V was trimmed by 1 base and J by 3 bases, leaving 13 bases between them. This CDR3 comprises 14 residues. The CDR3 region has the DNA TGTGCCTGGAGTGGGGCTAGCGAGGTCTACGAGCAGTACTTC. This gives the protein CAWSGASEVYEQYF.

The rearrangement uses TRBV9 and TRBJ1-1; 7 bases align to TRBD1. Germline assignment: CDR1 SGDLS and CDR2 YYNGEE. The CDR3 is 14 amino acids. V gave up 3 bases and J gave up 6 bases; unmatched junction bases: 8. CDR3 loop: CASSAQGVRAEAFF. The DNA of the CDR3 is TGTGCCAGCAGCGCGCAGGGGGTGAGGGCTGAAGCTTTCTTT.

The V call is TRBV7-9, the J call TRBJ1-5; TRBD1 aligns across 8 bases. Germline values: CDR1 SEHNR, CDR2 FQNEAQ (reference sequence). V lost 5 bases and J lost 0; bases outside the gene matches: 6. This CDR3 spans 16 amino acids. CDR3 DNA: TGTGCCAGCAGCACTGGACAGGGCCCTAGCAATCAGCCCCAGCATTTT. Translating gives CASSTGQGPSNQPQHF.